Following are 5 T cell receptor beta chains from one sample sequenced in a study of Ad26.COV2.S vaccination and SARS-CoV-2 variants. Method: immunoSEQ multiplex PCR; TCRdb's copy keeps in-frame clones and lacks some. Found here are some 320,000 clones, 85% of them singletons; the top ten hold approximately 2.2%. This sample's treatment: roughly 19 received Ad26.COV2.S at low or high dose, single or two shots; five or six received placebo; per-sample allocation not given. Each sample was drawn 63 days after the first injection (of vaccine or placebo). The sequencing used peripheral blood, collected in a trial of Ad26.COV2.S vaccine versus placebo. These receptors were taken from a person between 18 and 59 years old who received the Ad26.COV2.S COVID-19 vaccine or a placebo.

The chain is built from TRBV6-2 or TRBV6-3 and TRBJ2-5; a weak D match, TRBD1 (5 bases). V was shortened by 4 bases and J by 3 bases, with 15 bases between the two germline ends. The CDR3 loop spans 15 amino acids. Germline values: CDR1 MNHEY, CDR2 SVGEGT. CDR3 residues: CASSSRGIQEETQYF. CDR3 coding DNA: TGTGCCAGCAGTTCAAGGGGAATCCAAGAAGAGACCCAGTACTTC.

V gene TRBV27 combines with J gene TRBJ2-2; D gene ambiguous. Germline CDR1 and CDR2: MNHEY and SMNVEV (reference sequence). The CDR3 extends over 12 amino acids. V gave up 3 bases and J gave up 6 bases, with 5 bases separating them. The DNA of the CDR3 is TGTGCCAGCAGTTTCTTCTCCGGGGAGCTGTTTTTT. Amino acids: CASSFFSGELFF.

This chain joins TRBV5-5 and TRBJ2-7; a weak D match, TRBD1 (5 bases). V was trimmed by 0 bases and J by 3 bases, leaving 16 bases between them. This CDR3 is built from 16 residues. Germline V gene lookup returns CDR1 SGHKS and CDR2 YYEKEE (reference sequence). CDR3 protein: CASSLGMGLLGYEQYF. The CDR3 region has the DNA TGTGCCAGCAGCTTGGGAATGGGGCTTTTGGGCTACGAGCAGTACTTC. The entire variable domain, with the rest obtained from reference TRBV5-5 and TRBJ2-7, is as follows: DAGVTQSPTHLIKTRGQQVTLRCSPISGHKSVSWYQQVLGQGPQFIFQYYEKEERGRGNFPDRFSARQFPNYSSELNVNALLLGDSALYLCASSLGMGLLGYEQYFGPGTRLTVT.

This clone was counted a few times. This chain connects TRBV6-6 to TRBJ2-2; 7 nucleotides agree with TRBD1. Germline CDR1 MNHNY, CDR2 SVGAGI (reference sequence). The CDR3 contains 15 residues. Losses at the gene ends were 2 bases for V and 4 bases for J; bases not matched to a gene: 4. CDR3 sequence (DNA): TGTGCCAGCAGTTACACTCGACAGGGCACCGGGGAGCTGTTTTTT. This translates into CASSYTRQGTGELFF.

The chain carries TRBV19 and TRBJ1-1, with TRBD1 as a possible D gene (5 bases). The CDR3 loop spans 16 amino acids. The V end lost 3 bases, the J end lost 1 base, and 15 bases lay between the germline ends. The V gene's germline CDR1 is LNHDA and CDR2 SQIVND (reference sequence). As DNA, the CDR3 is TGTGCCAGTAGTATGAAGGCAGGGCCTCGGAACACTGAAGCTTTCTTT. This gives the protein CASSMKAGPRNTEAFF.